These T cell receptor beta chains were read from a single sample in a study of CD8 T cells in ankylosing spondylitis. TCRdb processed the 5' RACE reads anew with MiXCR; each CDR3 protein has one entry. This table holds around 220,000 distinct CDR3 sequences, roughly a tenth found once. Sequenced sample: blood, either unsorted or a sorted T cell fraction (not recorded which). The receptors come from a male donor with ankylosing spondylitis or in good health (not recorded which). CDR3s include the opening cysteine and the closing phenylalanine or tryptophan. The D gene is left open where the match is weak.

CDR3 | V | D
CASGGLSGELFF | TRBV5-1 | .
CASSWGLAKNIQYF | TRBV7-9 | .
CASSASGGITDTQYF | TRBV7-2 | TRBD2
CASSLEEGTYNSPLHF | TRBV7-2 | .
CASSSLSSTDTQYF | TRBV5-1 | .
CASSQLAGRQYF | TRBV7-3 | TRBD2
CASGGLASDEQYF | TRBV7-2 | TRBD2
CASSYRDTQYF | TRBV12-3/TRBV12-4 | .
CSAPNPGEGTYEQYF | TRBV20-1 | .
CASSPVTSSYNEQFF | TRBV5-1 | .
CASSLDPGKSDGYTF | TRBV5-1 | .
CASSLWSAAEAFF | TRBV5-1 | .
CASSAGTSNQPQHF | TRBV2 | .
CASSFSSGNHGELFF | TRBV5-1 | TRBD2
CASSLGASEETQYF | TRBV5-6 | .
CSARGDGGVGSTDTQYF | TRBV20-1 | .
CASSLRQGTYNEQFF | TRBV3-1 | TRBD1
CASGWGTGGGYTF | TRBV2 | TRBD1
CASSVFYEQYF | TRBV9 | .
CASSLTSGGYTDTQYF | TRBV11-2 | TRBD2
CASSREGDRSYEQYF | TRBV7-6 | .
CASSLDSGGLYEQYF | TRBV7-2 | TRBD2
CSAYGADNEQFF | TRBV29-1 | .
CASSVDNQPQHF | TRBV7-9 | .
CASSRTGSDTQYF | TRBV7-9 | .
CSAKRTSGGYEQYF | TRBV20-1 | TRBD2
CASSLAGVNTEAFF | TRBV7-3 | .
CASSLWTSGVPGAETQYF | TRBV28 | TRBD2
CSVGSPGLGNTEAFF | TRBV20-1 | .